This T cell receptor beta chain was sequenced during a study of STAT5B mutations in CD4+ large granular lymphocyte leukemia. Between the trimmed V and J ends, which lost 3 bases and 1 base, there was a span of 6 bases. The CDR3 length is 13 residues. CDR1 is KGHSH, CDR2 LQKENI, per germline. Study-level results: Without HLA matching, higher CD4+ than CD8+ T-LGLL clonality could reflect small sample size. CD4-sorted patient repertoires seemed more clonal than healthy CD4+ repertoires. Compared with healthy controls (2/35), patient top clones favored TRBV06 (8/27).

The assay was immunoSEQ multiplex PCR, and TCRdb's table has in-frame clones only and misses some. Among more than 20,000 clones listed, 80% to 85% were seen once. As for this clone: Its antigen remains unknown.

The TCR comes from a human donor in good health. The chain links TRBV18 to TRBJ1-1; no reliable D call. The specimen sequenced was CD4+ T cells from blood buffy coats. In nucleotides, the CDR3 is TGTGCCAGCTCACCCTCCAAGAACACTGAAGCTTTCTTT. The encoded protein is CASSPSKNTEAFF. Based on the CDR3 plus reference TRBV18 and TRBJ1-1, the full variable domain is NAGVMQNPRHLVRRRGQEARLRCSPMKGHSHVYWYRQLPEEGLKFMVYLQKENIIDESGMPKERFSAEFPKEGPSILRIQQVVRGDSAAYFCASSPSKNTEAFFGQGTRLTVV.